This entry is about one TCR beta chain. This sample was taken from a study of T cell repertoires in ileal Crohn's disease. Documented time point: inflamed ileum from the surgical specimen. Clones were read by immunoSEQ multiplex PCR, and TCRdb kept only the in-frame ones, dropping some. The table has some 17,000 clones, more than 75% seen once; the top ten hold approximately 3.9%. This TCR derives from an adult with Crohn's disease. The sequencing sample was made of ileal tissue.

The CDR3 loop reads CASSPGQGGGSNQPQHF. The CDR3 nucleotides read TGTGCCAGTAGTCCGGGACAGGGGGGCGGTAGCAATCAGCCCCAGCATTTT. The chain uses TRBV19 and TRBJ1-5; 11 positions match TRBD1. V lost 5 bases to trimming and J lost 0 bases; unmatched junction nucleotides: 6. Per germline, CDR1 LNHDA and CDR2 SQIVND (reference sequence). The CDR3 is 17 residues long.